The entry that follows covers one T cell receptor beta chain sequence. This clonotype was detected many times. Its specific antigen is unknown. No much larger clone exists at a distance of one base, and base qualities are not known. TCR beta CDR3 regions were amplified from RNA transcripts. The first round of RT-PCR for the TCR CDR3 was performed with the HTBI primer set and the Qiagen OneStep RT-PCR kit. A second multiplex PCR round built the libraries, followed by size selection and purification. Sequencing of the libraries was done on an Illumina HiSeq2000 using paired-end 100 bp reads. In the original analysis: SOAPnuke was used to process the raw data, throwing out any read that contained adapters or uncalled bases, had a mean Phred below 15, or lacked an exact constant-primer or identifier match. COPE v1.2.5 was used to merge the high-quality paired reads, and each unique nucleotide sequence was defined as a clonotype. Clonotypes were aligned to IMGT TRBV, TRBD and TRBJ reference segments using MiTCR v1.1. Only V-J combinations with frequency above 0.0001, covering 99.2% of repertoires, were analysed. A TCS score was defined as the ratio between F50 (clonal expansion) and ExV (chaos), using BLOSUM62-based TCRdist between CDR3 peptides within each V-J. Welch's t-statistics and random forest reduced roughly 500 V-J features to roughly 13, which were used in a naive Bayes classifier (R e1071). TCRdb passed the public sequencing reads through fastp at Q25 and MiXCR, retaining productive beta sequences. One record per CDR3 amino acid sequence lists the most common genes and DNA. TCRdb, not the original authors, processed these V and J calls. Here the sample has around 340,000 distinct CDR3 sequences; roughly 13% occur a single time. Around 24% of the sample is held by the ten biggest clonotypes.

The CDR3 starts with the cysteine, ends with the phenylalanine, and has 16 residues. Kept here is only the CDR3 DNA, which spans 48 bases and is read in frame from base 1. The germline ends are 16 bases apart after V is trimmed by 3 bases and J by 2 bases. These data come from a study of T cells in Graves' hyperthyroidism and ophthalmopathy (dated by TCRdb to about 2019). As for the study more broadly: Peripheral blood was sampled at the time of initial diagnosis, prior to any treatment. To identify TCR V-J signatures that set the groups apart, the researchers used a discovery cohort of 100 patients, made up of 40 to 45 with Graves' ophthalmopathy and about 60 with stable Graves' hyperthyroidism. An independent validation cohort of under 20 hyperthyroidism patients and 17 patients who later progressed to ophthalmopathy tested prospective prediction of ophthalmopathy. The approximately 100 discovery patients were divided at random into training and test sets in a 7:3 ratio. The study also compared thyroid tissue and blood T-cell repertoires from roughly six Graves' hyperthyroidism patients. Once sampling was done, hyperthyroidism patients were given methimazole at a starting dose of 30 mg daily, whereas ophthalmopathy patients were given high-dose intravenous methylprednisolone. According to the paper, TCR Vbeta CDR3 sequencing was carried out on some 130 peripheral blood samples, which came from under 50 ophthalmopathy, around 74 hyperthyroidism and roughly 17 progressor patients. Results the study describes overall, beyond this receptor: Blood samples also contained most of the expanded thyroid clonotypes (frequency above 0.001), which suggests that blood repertoires may reflect thyroid immune responses. A model built on a 13 V-J signature distinguished ophthalmopathy from stable hyperthyroidism, reaching 85% to 90% sensitivity and 81.08% specificity in cross-validation and 80%/75% in testing. Sample size was not statistically predetermined, and blinding of investigators to group allocation was not performed. In validation, progression to ophthalmopathy was predicted by the model with nearly 71% sensitivity and about 72% specificity, a median of approximately 7.1 months before onset.

Stable Graves' hyperthyroidism was defined as no progression to ophthalmopathy during 18 months of follow-up. Hyperthyroidism patients were newly diagnosed, with disease duration under 2 months, and aged 18 to 65 years. The study excluded patients with uncontrolled infections, other autoimmune diseases, pregnancy or lactation. Clinical symptoms, serum thyroxine and TRAb, thyroid ultrasound, and orbital computed tomography formed the basis for the diagnoses. PBMCs were isolated from 8 to 10 ml of fresh peripheral blood by Ficoll-Paque density gradient centrifugation. Total RNA was extracted using Trizol reagent, and RNA quality was assessed on an Agilent 2100 Bioanalyzer.

Sequenced input: blood. The sequence was collected from a woman in her 30s with Graves' hyperthyroidism. In this chain, TRBV12-3 or TRBV12-4 is recombined with TRBJ2-5, with the D segment identity uncertain. At the DNA level, the sequence is TGTGCCAGCAGTTTTCCCTCCTCCGTTGATCAAGAGACCCAGTACTTC. It is translated as CASSFPSSVDQETQYF.